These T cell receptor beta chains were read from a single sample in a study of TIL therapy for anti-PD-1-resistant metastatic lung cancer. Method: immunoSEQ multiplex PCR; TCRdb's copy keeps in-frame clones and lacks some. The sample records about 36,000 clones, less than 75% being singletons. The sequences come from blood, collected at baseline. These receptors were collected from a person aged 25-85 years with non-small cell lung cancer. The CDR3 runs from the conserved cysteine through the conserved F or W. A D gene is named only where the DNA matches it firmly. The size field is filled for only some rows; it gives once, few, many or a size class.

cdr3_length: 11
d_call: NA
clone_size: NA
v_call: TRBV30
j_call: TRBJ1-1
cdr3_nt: TGTGCCTGGGCCGAGAACACTGAAGCTTTCTTT
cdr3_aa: CAWAENTEAFF

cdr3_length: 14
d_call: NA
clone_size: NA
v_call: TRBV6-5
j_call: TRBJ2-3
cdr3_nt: TGTGCCAGCAGTTACTCGGGGGGCACAGATACGCAGTATTTT
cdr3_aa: CASSYSGGTDTQYF

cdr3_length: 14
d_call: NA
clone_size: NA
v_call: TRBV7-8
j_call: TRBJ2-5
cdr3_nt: TGTGCCAGCGGCGGCCAGGATATTAGGGAGACCCAGTACTTC
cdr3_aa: CASGGQDIRETQYF

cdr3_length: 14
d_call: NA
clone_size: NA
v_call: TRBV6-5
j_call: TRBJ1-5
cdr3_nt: TGTGCCAGCAGTTACGGCCAGGGAATGGGGCCCCAGCATTTT
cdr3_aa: CASSYGQGMGPQHF

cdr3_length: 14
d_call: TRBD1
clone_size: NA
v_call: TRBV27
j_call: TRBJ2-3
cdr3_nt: TGTGCCAGCGGACAGGGGGCTAGCACAGATACGCAGTATTTT
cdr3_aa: CASGQGASTDTQYF

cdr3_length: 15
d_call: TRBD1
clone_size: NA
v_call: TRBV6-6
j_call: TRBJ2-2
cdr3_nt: TGTGCCAGCAGGTCGACAGGGTTAAAGACCGGGGAGCTGTTTTTT
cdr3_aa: CASRSTGLKTGELFF

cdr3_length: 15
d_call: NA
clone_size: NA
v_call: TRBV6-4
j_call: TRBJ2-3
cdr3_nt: TGTGCCAGCAGTGACTCTGTAGCGGGCACAGATACGCAGTATTTT
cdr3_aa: CASSDSVAGTDTQYF

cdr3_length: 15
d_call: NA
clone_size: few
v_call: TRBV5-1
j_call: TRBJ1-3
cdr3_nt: TGCGCCAGCAGCTTGGGCCATGACGGTGGAAACACCATATATTTT
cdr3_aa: CASSLGHDGGNTIYF

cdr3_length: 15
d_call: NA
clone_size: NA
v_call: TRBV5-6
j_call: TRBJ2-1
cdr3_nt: TGTGCCAGCAGCTCGGGGGTGGGATCCTACAATGAGCAGTTCTTC
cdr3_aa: CASSSGVGSYNEQFF

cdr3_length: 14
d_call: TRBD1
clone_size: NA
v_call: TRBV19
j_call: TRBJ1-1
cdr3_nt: TGTGCCAGTAGTATAGGCGGTGACAGGGAAGGGGCTTTCTTT
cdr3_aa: CASSIGGDREGAFF

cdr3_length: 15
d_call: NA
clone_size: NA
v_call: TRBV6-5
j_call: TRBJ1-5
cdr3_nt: TGTGCCAGCAGTTACTCGGGGGCTAGCAATCAGCCCCAGCATTTT
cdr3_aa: CASSYSGASNQPQHF

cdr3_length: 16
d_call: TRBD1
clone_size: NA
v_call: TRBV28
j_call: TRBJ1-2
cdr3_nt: TGTGCCAGCAGCGTAGCGGGGACAGGGGGGAACTATGGCTACACCTTC
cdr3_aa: CASSVAGTGGNYGYTF

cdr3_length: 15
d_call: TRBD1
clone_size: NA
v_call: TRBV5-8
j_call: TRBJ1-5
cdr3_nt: TGTGCCAGCAGTCGTGACAGGGGGGGGCCTCAGCCCCAGCATTTT
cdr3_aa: CASSRDRGGPQPQHF

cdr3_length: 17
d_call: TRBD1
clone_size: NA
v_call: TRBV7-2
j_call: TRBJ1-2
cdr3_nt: TGTGCCAGCAGCACCCAATTTAAGGACAGGTCTCGCTATGGCTACACCTTC
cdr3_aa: CASSTQFKDRSRYGYTF

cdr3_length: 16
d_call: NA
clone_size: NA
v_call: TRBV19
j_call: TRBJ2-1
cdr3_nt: TGTGCCAGTAGTATAGATCCTGGGGCAGGGCGAAATGAGCAGTTCTTC
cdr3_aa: CASSIDPGAGRNEQFF

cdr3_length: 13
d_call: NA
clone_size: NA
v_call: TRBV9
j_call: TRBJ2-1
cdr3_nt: TGTGCCAGCAGCGTAGTGGTCAGAGGTGAGCAGTTCTTC
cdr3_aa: CASSVVVRGEQFF

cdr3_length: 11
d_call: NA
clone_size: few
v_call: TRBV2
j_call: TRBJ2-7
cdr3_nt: TGTGCCAGCAGAGACAACCTTGGGCAGTACTTC
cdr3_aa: CASRDNLGQYF

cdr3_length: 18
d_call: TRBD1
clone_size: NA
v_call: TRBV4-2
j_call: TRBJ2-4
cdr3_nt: TGTGCCAGCAGCCAAGATCTTGCGGGACAGGGGGCGCATCACATTCAGTACTTC
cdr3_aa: CASSQDLAGQGAHHIQYF

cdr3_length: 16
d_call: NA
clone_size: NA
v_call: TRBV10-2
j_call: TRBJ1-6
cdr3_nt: TGCGCCAGCAGTGAGTGGGGGTCCTCCTATAATTCACCCCTCCACTTT
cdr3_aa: CASSEWGSSYNSPLHF

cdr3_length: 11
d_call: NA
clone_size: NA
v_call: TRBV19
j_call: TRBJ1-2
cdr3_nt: TGTGCCAGTAGTACAGGGGTCGGCTACACCTTC
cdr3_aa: CASSTGVGYTF

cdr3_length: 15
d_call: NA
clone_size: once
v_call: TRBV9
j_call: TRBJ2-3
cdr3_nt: TGTGCCAGCAGCGTAGGAGCGGAGATATTAATCCCCATGGATTTT
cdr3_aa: CASSVGAEILIPMDF

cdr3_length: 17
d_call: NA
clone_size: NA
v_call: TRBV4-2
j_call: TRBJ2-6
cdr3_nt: TGTGCCAGCAGCCAAGATAACTCAGCTACTGGGGCCAACGTCCGGACTTTC
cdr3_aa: CASSQDNSATGANVRTF

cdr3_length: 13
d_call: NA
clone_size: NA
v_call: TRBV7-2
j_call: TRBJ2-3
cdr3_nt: TGTGCCAGCAGCTTAAACCAGGGGGGGACGCAGTATTTT
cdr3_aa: CASSLNQGGTQYF

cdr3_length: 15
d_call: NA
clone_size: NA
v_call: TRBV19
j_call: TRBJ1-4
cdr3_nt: TGTGCCAGTAGGGACGGACTTGCAACTAATGAAAAACTGTTTTTT
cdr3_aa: CASRDGLATNEKLFF

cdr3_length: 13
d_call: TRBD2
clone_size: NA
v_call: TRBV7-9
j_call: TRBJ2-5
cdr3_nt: TGTGCCAGCAGTCATAGCGGGGGGGAGACCCAGTACTTC
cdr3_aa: CASSHSGGETQYF

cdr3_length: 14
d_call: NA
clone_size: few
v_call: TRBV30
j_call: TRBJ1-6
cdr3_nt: TGTGCCTGGAAGATGACAGGCCCCGGTTCACCCCTCCACTTT
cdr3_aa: CAWKMTGPGSPLHF

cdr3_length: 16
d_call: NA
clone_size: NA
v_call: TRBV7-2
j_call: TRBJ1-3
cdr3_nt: TGTGCCAGCAGCTTAATGATGGGGGGCTCTGGAAACACCATATATTTT
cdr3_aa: CASSLMMGGSGNTIYF

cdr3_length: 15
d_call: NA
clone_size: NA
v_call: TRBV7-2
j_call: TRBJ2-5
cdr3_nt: TGTGCCAGCAGCTTACGGGCGACTACTCAAGAGACCCAGTACTTC
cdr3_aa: CASSLRATTQETQYF

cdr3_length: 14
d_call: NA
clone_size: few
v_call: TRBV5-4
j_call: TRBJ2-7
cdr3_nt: TGTGCCAGCAGCTCTGGACGGGAGCCCTACGAGCAGTACTTC
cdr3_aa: CASSSGREPYEQYF

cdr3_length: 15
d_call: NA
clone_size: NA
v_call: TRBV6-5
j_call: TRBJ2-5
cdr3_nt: TGTGCCACCGGCTCGCCTCTAGCGAGGGAAAGGTCCCAGTACTTC
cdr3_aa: CATGSPLARERSQYF

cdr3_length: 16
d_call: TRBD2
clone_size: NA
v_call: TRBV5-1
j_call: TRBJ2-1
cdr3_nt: TGCGCCAGCACCCCGCAACCGGCGGGAGTAAATAATGAGCAGTTCTTC
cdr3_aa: CASTPQPAGVNNEQFF

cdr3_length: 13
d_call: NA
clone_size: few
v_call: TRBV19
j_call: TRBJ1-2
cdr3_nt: TGTGCCAGCCATTACAGCGAGATCTATGGCTACACCTTC
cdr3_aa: CASHYSEIYGYTF

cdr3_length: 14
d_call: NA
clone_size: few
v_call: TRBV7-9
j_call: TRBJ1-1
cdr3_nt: TGTGCCAGCGTTCCTGGGGGGCAGAACACTGAAGCTTTCTTT
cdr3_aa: CASVPGGQNTEAFF

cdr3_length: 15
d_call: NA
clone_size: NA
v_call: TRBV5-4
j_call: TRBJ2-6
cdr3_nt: TGTGCCAGCAGCCGGGCCGGGGCTGGGGCCAACGTCCTGACTTTC
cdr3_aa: CASSRAGAGANVLTF

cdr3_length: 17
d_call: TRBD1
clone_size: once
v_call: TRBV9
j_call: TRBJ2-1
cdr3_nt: TGTGCCAGCAGCGTAGCGGGACAGCCGAGCTCCTACAATGAGCAGTTCTTC
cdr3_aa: CASSVAGQPSSYNEQFF

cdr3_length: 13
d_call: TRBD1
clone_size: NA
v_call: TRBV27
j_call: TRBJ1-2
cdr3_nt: TGTGCCAGCAGTAGACAGGGGGCAGGGGGCTACACCTTC
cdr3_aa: CASSRQGAGGYTF

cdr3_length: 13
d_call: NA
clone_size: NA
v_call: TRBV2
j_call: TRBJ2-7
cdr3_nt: TGTGCCAGTATTCGGCAGGGGACCTACGAGCAGTACTTC
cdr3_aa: CASIRQGTYEQYF

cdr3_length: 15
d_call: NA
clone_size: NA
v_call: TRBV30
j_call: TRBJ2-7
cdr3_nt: TGTGCCTGGTGGGGTTTAAGCGGAAGCTCCTACGAGCAGTACTTC
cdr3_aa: CAWWGLSGSSYEQYF

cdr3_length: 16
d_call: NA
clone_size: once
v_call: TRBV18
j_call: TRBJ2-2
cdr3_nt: TGTGCCAGCTCACCATTCCGGACACTGAACACCGGGGAGCTGTTTTTT
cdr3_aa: CASSPFRTLNTGELFF

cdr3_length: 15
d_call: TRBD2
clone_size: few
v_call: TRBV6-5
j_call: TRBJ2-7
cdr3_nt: TGTGCCAGCAGCAAGACTAGCGGGCCCTCCAAGGAGCAGTACTTC
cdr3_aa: CASSKTSGPSKEQYF

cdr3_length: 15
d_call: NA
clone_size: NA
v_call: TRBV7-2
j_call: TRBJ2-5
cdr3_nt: TGTGCCAGCAGCTTATGGACAGCCAAGCAAGAGACCCAGTACTTC
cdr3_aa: CASSLWTAKQETQYF

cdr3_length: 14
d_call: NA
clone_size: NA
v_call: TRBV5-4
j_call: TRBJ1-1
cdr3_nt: TGTGCCAGCAGCTTGGTGGGACGGAACACTGAAGCTTTCTTT
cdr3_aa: CASSLVGRNTEAFF

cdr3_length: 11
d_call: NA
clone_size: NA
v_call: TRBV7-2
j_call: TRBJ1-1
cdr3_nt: TGTGCCAGCAGCTCCTCCACTGAAGCTTTCTTT
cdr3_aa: CASSSSTEAFF

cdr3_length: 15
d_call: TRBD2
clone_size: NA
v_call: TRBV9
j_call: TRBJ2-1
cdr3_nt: TGTGCCAGCAGCGTAGTAGCGGGCGAAAACAATGAGCAGTTCTTC
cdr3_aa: CASSVVAGENNEQFF

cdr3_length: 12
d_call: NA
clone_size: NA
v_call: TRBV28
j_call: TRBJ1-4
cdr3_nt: TGTGCCAGCAGTTTACTACGTGAAAAACTGTTTTTT
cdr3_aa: CASSLLREKLFF

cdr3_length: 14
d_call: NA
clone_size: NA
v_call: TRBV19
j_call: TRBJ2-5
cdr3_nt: TGTGCCAGTAGTATAGATAGGAACCAAGAGACCCAGTACTTC
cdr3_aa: CASSIDRNQETQYF

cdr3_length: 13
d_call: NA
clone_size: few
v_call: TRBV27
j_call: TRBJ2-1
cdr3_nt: TGTGCCAGCAGTTTATCTAGCCCCAATGAGCAGTTCTTC
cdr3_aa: CASSLSSPNEQFF

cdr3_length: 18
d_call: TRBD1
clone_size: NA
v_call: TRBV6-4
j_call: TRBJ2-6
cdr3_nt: TGTGCCAGCAGTGACTCCGGGACAGGCCCCTCTGGGGCCAACGTCCTGACTTTC
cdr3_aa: CASSDSGTGPSGANVLTF

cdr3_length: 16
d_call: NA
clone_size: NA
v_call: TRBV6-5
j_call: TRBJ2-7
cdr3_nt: TGTGCCAGCAGTTACTCTCTTCCGACCAATGGATACGGGCAGTACTTC
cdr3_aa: CASSYSLPTNGYGQYF

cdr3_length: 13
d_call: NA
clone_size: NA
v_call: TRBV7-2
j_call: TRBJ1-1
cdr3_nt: TGTGCCAGCAGCTTAGCGGGGAAGGCCGAAGCTTTCTTT
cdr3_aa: CASSLAGKAEAFF

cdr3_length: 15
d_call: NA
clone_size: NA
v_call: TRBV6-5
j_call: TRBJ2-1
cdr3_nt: TGTGCCAGCAGTTATAGGGCGGTCCGTTACAATGAGCAGTTCTTC
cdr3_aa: CASSYRAVRYNEQFF

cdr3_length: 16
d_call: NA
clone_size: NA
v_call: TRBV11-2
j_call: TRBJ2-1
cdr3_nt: TGTGCCAGCAGCTTAGTGAGTAGGGGTCGCTACAATGAGCAGTTCTTC
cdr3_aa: CASSLVSRGRYNEQFF

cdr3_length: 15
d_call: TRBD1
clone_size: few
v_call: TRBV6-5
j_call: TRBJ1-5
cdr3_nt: TGTGCCAGCAGTTTAACAGGGGCGAGCAATCAGCCCCAGCATTTT
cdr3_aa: CASSLTGASNQPQHF